This entry is about one TCR beta chain. These data come from a study of shared clonotypes between healthy human individuals. V shed 6 bases and J shed 3 bases, with 19 bases lying between them. The CDR3 runs 16 residues. The germline V gene encodes CDR1 MDHEN and CDR2 SYDVKM. Some clones are missing from TCRdb's copy, which holds only in-frame ones; the method was immunoSEQ multiplex PCR. The data show fewer than 1.4 million clones, 78% seen once. Material: memory CD4+ T cells from PBMCs. Subset described: CD45RA-negative fraction. The gene calls are TRBV28 and TRBJ2-3; TRBD1 might be the D (6 bases). The TCR originated in a man between 18 and 29 years old in good health. Some clones in this sample may be carry-over from other donors' samples. CDR3: CASRENRALPTDTQYF. The CDR3 nucleotides read TGTGCCAGCAGAGAGAACAGGGCCCTTCCGACAGATACGCAGTATTTT. The full variable domain, completed using reference TRBV28 and TRBJ2-3, is DVKVTQSSRYLVKRTGEKVFLECVQDMDHENMFWYRQDPGLGLRLIYFSYDVKMKEKGDIPEGYSVSREKKERFSLILESASTNQTSMYLCASRENRALPTDTQYFGPGTRLTVL.